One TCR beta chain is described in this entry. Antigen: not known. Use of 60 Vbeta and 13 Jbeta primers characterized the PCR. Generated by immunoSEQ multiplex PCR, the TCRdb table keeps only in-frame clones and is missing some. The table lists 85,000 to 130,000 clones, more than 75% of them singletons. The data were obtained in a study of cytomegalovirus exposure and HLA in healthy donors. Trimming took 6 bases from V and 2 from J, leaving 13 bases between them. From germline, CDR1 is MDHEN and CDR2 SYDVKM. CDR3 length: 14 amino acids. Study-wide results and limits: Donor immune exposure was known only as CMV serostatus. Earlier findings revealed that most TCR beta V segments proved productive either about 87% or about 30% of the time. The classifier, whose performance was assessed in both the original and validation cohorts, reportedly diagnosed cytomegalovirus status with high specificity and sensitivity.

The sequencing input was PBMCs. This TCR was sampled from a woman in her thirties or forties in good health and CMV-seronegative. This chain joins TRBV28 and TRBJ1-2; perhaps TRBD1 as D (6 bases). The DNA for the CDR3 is TGTGCCAGCAGCCGGGGGGCTACGAACTATGGCTACACCTTC. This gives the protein CASSRGATNYGYTF.